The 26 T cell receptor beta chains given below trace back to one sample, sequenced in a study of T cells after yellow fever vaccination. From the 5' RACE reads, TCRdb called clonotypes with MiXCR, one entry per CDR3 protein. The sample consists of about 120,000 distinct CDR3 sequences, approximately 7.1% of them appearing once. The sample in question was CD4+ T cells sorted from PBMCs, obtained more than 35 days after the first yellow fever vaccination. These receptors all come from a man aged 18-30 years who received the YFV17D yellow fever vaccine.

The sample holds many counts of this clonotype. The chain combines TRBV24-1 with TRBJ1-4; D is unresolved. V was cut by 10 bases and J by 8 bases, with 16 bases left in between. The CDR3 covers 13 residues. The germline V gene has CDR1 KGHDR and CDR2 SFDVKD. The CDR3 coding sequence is TGTGCCACTCCGCCGGAAAGGGAAGAAAAACTGTTTTTT. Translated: CATPPEREEKLFF.

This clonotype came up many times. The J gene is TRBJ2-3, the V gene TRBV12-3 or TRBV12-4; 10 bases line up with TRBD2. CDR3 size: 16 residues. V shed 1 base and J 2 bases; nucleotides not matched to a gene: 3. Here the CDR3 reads CASSLGLAGVTDTQYF. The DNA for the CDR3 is TGTGCCAGCAGTTTAGGGCTAGCGGGGGTCACAGATACGCAGTATTTT.

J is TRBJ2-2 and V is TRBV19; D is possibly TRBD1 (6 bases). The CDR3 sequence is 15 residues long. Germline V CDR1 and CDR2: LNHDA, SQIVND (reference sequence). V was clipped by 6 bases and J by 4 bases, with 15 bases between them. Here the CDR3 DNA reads TGTGCCAGTAGCAACAGGGAAACGAGCACCGGGGAGCTGTTTTTT. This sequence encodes CASSNRETSTGELFF. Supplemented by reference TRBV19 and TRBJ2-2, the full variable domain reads DGGITQSPKYLFRKEGQNVTLSCEQNLNHDAMYWYRQDPGQGLRLIYYSQIVNDFQKGDIAEGYSVSREKKESFPLTVTSAQKNPTAFYLCASSNRETSTGELFFGEGSRLTVL.

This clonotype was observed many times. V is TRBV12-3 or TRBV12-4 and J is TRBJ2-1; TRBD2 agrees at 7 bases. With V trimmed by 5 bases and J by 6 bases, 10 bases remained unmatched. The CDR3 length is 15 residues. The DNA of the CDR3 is TGTGCCAGCAGTCCCCGGGCCGGGGGGTCCAATGAGCAGTTCTTC. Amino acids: CASSPRAGGSNEQFF.

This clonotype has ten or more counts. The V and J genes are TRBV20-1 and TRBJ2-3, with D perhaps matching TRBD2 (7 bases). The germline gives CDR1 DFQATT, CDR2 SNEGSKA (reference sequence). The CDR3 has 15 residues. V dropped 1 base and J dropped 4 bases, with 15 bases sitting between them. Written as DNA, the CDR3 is TGCAGTGCTAGAGGAGGGGGGGCAAGTGCAGATACGCAGTATTTT. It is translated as CSARGGGASADTQYF.

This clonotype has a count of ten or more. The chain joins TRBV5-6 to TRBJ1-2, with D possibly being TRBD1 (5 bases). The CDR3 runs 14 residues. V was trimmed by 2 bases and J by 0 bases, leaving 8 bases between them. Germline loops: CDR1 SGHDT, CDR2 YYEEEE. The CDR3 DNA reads TGTGCCAGCAGCTTACAGGATACTAACTATGGCTACACCTTC. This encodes CASSLQDTNYGYTF. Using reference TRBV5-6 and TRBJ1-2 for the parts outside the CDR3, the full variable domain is DAGVTQSPTHLIKTRGQQVTLRCSPKSGHDTVSWYQQALGQGPQFIFQYYEEEERQRGNFPDRFSGHQFPNYSSELNVNALLLGDSALYLCASSLQDTNYGYTFGSGTRLTVV.

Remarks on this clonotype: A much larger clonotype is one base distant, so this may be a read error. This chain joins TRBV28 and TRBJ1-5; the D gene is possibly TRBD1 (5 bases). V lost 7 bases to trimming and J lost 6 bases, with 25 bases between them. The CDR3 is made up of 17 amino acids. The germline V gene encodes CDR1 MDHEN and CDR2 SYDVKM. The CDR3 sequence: CASTMMGGTENRQPQHF. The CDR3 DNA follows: TGTGCCAGCACAATGATGGGTGGGACGGAAAATCGTCAGCCCCAGCATTTT. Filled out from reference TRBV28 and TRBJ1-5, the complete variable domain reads DVKVTQSSRYLVKRTGEKVFLECVQDMDHENMFWYRQDPGLGLRLIYFSYDVKMKEKGDIPEGYSVSREKKERFSLILESASTNQTSMYLCASTMMGGTENRQPQHFGDGTRLSIL.

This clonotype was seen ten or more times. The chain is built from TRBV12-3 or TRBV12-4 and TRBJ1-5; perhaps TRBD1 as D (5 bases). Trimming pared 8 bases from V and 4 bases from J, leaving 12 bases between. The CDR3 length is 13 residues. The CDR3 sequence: CASRSSGNQPQHF. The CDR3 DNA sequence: TGTGCCAGCCGCTCTTCAGGGAATCAGCCCCAGCATTTT.

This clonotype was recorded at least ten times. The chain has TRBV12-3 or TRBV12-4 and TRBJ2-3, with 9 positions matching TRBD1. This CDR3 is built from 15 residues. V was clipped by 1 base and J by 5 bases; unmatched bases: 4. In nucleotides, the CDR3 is TGTGCCAGCAGTTTAGATCGGACAGGGGTAGATACGCAGTATTTT. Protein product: CASSLDRTGVDTQYF.

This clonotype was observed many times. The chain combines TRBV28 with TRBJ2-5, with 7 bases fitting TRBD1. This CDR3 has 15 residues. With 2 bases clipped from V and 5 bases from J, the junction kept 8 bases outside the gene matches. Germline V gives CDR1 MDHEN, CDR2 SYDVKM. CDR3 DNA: TGTGCCAGCAGTTTACTACAGGGGTCCGTCGAGACCCAGTACTTC. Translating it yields CASSLLQGSVETQYF.

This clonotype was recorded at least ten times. CDR3 sequence (DNA): TGTGCCAGCAGCGGTACAGGGGATCGCACTGAAGCTTTCTTT. Amino acids: CASSGTGDRTEAFF. The chain links TRBV7-9 to TRBJ1-1; 7 bases are a match to TRBD1. V was clipped by 5 bases and J by 4 bases; unmatched bases: 7. The CDR3 is 14 residues long. Looked up from germline, CDR1 is SEHNR and CDR2 is FQNEAQ (reference sequence).

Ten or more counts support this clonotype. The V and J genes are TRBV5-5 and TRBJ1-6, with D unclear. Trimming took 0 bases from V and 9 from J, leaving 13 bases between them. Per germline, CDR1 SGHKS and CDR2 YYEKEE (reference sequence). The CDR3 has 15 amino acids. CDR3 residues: CASSLGGVVASPLHF. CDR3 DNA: TGTGCCAGCAGCTTGGGGGGAGTGGTGGCTTCACCCCTCCACTTT.

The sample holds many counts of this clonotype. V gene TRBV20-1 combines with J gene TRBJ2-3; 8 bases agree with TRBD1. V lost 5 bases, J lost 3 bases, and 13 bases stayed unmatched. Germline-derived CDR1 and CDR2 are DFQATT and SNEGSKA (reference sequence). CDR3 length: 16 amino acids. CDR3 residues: CSASQWRTGRTDTQYF. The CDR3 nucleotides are TGCAGTGCTTCTCAATGGCGGACAGGGCGGACAGATACGCAGTATTTT.

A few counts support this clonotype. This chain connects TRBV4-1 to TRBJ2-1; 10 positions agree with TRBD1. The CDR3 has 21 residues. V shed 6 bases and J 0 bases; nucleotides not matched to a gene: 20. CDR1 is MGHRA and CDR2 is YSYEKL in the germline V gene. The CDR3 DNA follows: TGCGCCAGCAGTCTTAGGGCCCGGGACAGGGGACCTAGGAGCTCCTACAATGAGCAGTTCTTC. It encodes CASSLRARDRGPRSSYNEQFF.

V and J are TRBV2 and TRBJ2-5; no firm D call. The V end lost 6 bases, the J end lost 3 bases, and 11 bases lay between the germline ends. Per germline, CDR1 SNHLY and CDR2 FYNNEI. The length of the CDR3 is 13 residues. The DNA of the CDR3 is TGTGCCAGCAGCGCCGGGCAAGAAGAGACCCAGTACTTC. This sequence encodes CASSAGQEETQYF.

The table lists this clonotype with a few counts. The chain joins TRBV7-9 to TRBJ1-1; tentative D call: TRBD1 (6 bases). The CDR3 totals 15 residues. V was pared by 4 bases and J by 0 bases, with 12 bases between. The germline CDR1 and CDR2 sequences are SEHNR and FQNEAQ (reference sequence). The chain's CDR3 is CASSSQQGMNTEAFF. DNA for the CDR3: TGTGCCAGCAGCTCTCAACAGGGAATGAACACTGAAGCTTTCTTT. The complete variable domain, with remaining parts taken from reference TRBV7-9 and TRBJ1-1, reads DTGVSQNPRHKITKRGQNVTFRCDPISEHNRLYWYRQTLGQGPEFLTYFQNEAQLEKSRLLSDRFSAERPKGSFSTLEIQRTEQGDSAMYLCASSSQQGMNTEAFFGQGTRLTVV.

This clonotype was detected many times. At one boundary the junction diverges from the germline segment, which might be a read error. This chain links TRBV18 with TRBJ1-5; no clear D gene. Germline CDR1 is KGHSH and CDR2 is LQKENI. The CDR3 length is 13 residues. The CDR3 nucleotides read TGTGCCAGCTCCCCACATAGGAATCAGCCCCAGCATTTT. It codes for CASSPHRNQPQHF.

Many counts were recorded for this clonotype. The CDR3 DNA follows: TGTGCCAGCAGTTACGGGGCAGGGTATGACGCTGAAGCTTTCTTT. Translated, it gives CASSYGAGYDAEAFF. This sequence joins TRBV6-6 and TRBJ1-1, with D perhaps matching TRBD1 (5 bases). The CDR3 sequence is 15 residues long. V lost 2 bases and J lost 6, with 16 bases in between. The germline gives CDR1 MNHNY, CDR2 SVGAGI (reference sequence).

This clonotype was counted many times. The DNA for the CDR3 is TGCAGTGCTAGAGATCCGGCATTAGCGGGGGGGCTGACCTACGAGCAGTACGTC. This gives the protein CSARDPALAGGLTYEQYV. The chain employs TRBV20-1 and TRBJ2-7; TRBD2 agrees at 11 bases. The CDR3 is 18 amino acids. The V gene end was trimmed by 0 bases and the J gene end by 2 bases; junction bases not matched to a gene: 12. CDR1 and CDR2 (germline): DFQATT, SNEGSKA (reference sequence).

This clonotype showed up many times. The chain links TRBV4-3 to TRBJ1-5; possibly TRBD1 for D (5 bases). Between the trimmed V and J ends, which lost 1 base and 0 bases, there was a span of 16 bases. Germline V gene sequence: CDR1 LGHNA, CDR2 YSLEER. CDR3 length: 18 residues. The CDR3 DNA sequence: TGCGCCAGCAGCCAAGGGGTAAGGGGTGGGTATAGCAATCAGCCCCAGCATTTT. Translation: CASSQGVRGGYSNQPQHF.

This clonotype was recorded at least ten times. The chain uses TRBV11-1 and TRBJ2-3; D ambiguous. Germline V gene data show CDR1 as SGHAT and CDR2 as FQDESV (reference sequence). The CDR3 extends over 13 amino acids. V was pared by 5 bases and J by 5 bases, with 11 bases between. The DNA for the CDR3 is TGTGCCAGCAGCCCTCGTTCGGAAGATACGCAGTATTTT. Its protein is CASSPRSEDTQYF.

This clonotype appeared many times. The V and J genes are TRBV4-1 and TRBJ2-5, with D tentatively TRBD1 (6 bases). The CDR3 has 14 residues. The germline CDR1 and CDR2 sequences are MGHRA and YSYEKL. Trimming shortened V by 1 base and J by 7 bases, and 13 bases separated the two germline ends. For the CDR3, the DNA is TGCGCCAGCAGCCAAGTTCAGGGGCCTGGGACCCAGTACTTC. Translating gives CASSQVQGPGTQYF.

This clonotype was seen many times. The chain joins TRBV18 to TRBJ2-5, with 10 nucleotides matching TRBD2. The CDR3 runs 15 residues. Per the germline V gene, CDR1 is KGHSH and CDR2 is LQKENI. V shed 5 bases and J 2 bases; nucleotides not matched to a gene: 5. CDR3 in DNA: TGTGCCAGCTCATTAGCGGGGGGCCGTCAAGAGACCCAGTACTTC. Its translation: CASSLAGGRQETQYF.

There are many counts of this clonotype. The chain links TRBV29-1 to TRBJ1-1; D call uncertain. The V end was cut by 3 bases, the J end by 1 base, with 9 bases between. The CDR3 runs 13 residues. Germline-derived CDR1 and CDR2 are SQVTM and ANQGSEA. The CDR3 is CSVEFYENTEAFF. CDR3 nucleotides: TGCAGCGTTGAGTTCTATGAGAACACTGAAGCTTTCTTT.

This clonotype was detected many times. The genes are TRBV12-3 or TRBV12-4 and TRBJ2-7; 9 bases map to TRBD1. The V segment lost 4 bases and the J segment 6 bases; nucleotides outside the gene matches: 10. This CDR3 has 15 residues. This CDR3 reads CASSSLGQGTREQYF. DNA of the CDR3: TGTGCCAGCAGTTCCCTGGGACAGGGTACGCGCGAGCAGTACTTC.

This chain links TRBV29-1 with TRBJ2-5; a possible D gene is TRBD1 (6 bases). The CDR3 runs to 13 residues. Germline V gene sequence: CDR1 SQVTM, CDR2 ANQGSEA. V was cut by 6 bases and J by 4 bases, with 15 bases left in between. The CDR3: CSVSNGGPETQYF. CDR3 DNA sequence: TGCAGCGTCTCTAATGGGGGCCCAGAGACCCAGTACTTC.